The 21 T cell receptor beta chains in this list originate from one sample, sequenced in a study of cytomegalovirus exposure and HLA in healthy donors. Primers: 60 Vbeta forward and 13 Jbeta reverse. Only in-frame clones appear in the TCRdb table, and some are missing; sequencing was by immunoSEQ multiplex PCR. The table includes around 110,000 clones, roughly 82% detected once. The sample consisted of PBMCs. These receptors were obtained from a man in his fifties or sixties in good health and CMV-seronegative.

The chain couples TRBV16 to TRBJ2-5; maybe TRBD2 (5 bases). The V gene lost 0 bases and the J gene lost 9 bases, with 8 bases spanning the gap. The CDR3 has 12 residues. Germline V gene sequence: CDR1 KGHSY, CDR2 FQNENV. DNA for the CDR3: TGTGCCAGCAGCCAATCGACCGGGGCCCAGTACTTC. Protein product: CASSQSTGAQYF.

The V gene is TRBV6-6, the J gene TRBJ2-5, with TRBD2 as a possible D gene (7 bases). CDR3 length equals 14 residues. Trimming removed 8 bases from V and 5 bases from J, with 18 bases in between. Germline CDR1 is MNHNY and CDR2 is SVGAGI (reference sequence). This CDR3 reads CASLEGGGLETQYF. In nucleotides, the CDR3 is TGTGCCAGCTTGGAGGGGGGGGGCCTGGAGACCCAGTACTTC.

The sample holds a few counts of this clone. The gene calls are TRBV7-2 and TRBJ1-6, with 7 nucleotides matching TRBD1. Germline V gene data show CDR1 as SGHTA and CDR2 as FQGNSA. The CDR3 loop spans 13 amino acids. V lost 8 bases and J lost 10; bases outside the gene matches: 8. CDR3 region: CASRDRVGSPLHF. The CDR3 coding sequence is TGTGCCAGCCGTGACAGGGTAGGATCACCCCTCCACTTT. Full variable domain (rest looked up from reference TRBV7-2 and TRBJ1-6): GAGVSQSPSNKVTEKGKDVELRCDPISGHTALYWYRQSLGQGLEFLIYFQGNSAPDKSGLPSDRFSAERTGGSVSTLTIQRTQQEDSAVYLCASRDRVGSPLHFGNGTRLTVT.

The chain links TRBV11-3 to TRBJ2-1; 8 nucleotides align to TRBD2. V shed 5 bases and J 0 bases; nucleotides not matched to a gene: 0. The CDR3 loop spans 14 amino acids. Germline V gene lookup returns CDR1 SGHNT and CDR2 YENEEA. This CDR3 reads CASSREGSYNEQFF. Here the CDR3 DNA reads TGTGCCAGCAGCCGGGAGGGCTCCTACAATGAGCAGTTCTTC.

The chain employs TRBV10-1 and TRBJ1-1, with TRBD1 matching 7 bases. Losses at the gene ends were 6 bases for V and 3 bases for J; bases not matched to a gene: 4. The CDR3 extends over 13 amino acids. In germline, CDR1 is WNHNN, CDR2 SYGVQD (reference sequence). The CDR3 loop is CASREGQDTEAFF. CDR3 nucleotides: TGCGCCAGCAGGGAAGGACAGGACACTGAAGCTTTCTTT.

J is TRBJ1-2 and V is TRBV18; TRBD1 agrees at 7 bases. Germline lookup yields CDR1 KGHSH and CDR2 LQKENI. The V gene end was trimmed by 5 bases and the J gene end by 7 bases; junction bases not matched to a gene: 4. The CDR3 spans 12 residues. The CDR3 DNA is TGTGCCAGCTCAACAGGGGCGCCTGGCTACACCTTC. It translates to CASSTGAPGYTF.

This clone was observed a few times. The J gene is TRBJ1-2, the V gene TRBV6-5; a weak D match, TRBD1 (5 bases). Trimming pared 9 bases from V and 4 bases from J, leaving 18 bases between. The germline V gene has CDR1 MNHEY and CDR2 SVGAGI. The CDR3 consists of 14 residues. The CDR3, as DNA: TGTGCCAGTACTCAGGGTTCTCTTTCCTATGGCTACACCTTC. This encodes CASTQGSLSYGYTF.

This CDR3 is CASSSRGQGGNTEAFF. CDR3 sequence (DNA): TGTGCCAGCAGCTCCCGAGGACAGGGAGGGAACACTGAAGCTTTCTTT. This chain connects TRBV6-6 to TRBJ1-1, with 8 bases aligning to TRBD1. The CDR3 contains 16 residues. CDR1 and CDR2 from the germline V gene are MNHNY and SVGAGI (reference sequence). Germline trimming cut 6 bases from V and 1 base from J; bases unmatched to any gene: 10.

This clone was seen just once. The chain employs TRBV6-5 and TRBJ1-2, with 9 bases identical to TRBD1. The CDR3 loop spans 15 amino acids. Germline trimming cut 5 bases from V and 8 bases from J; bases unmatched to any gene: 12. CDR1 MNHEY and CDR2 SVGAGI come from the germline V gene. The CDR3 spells CASSTLQGAGAGYTF. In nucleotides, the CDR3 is TGTGCCAGCAGTACGCTACAGGGGGCGGGGGCCGGCTACACCTTC.

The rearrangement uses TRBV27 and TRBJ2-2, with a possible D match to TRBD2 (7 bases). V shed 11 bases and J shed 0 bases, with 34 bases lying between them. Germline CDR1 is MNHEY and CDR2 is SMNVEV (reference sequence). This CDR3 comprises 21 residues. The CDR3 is CADLLGGAPQQPFANTGELFF. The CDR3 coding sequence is TGTGCCGACCTCCTAGGGGGGGCCCCCCAACAGCCGTTCGCGAACACCGGGGAGCTGTTTTTT.

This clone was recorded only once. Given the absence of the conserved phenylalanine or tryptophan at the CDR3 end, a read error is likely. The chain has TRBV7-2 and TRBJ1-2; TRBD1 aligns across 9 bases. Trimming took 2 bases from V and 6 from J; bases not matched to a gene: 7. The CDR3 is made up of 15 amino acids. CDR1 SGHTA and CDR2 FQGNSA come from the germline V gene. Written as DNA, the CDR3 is TGTGCCAGCAGCTTATTGACCGACAGGGGGGATGGCTACACCCTC. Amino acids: CASSLLTDRGDGYTL.

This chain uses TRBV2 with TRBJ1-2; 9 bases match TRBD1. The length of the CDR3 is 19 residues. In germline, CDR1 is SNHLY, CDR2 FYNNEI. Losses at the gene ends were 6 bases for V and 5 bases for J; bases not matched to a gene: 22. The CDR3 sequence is CASRATILRTGGKGYGYTF. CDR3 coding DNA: TGTGCCAGCAGGGCCACTATTCTTCGCACAGGGGGCAAAGGGTATGGCTACACCTTC.

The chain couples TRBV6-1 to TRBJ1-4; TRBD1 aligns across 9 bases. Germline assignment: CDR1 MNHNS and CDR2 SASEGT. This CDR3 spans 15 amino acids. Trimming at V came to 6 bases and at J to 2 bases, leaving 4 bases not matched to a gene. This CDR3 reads CASRTGGWTNEKLFF. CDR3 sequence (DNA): TGTGCCAGCAGGACAGGGGGTTGGACTAATGAAAAACTGTTTTTT.

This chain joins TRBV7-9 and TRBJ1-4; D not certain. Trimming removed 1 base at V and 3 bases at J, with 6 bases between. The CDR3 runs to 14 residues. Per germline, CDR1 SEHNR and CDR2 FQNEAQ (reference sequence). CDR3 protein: CASSLVTANEKLFF. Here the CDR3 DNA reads TGTGCCAGCAGCTTAGTTACGGCTAATGAAAAACTGTTTTTT.

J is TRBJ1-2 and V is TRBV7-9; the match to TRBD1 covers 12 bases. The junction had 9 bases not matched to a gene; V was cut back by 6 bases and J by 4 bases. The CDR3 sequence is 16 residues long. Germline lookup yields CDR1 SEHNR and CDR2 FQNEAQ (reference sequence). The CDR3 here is CASSRGGQGAIYGYTF. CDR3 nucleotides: TGTGCCAGCAGTAGGGGGGGACAGGGGGCGATCTATGGCTACACCTTC.

This CDR3 is CASSQGGGTGELFF. CDR3 DNA sequence: TGTGCCAGCAGCCAAGGGGGGGGCACCGGGGAGCTGTTTTTT. This sequence joins TRBV7-2 and TRBJ2-2, with D maybe TRBD2 (7 bases). The CDR3 extends over 14 amino acids. Germline V lookup: CDR1 SGHTA, CDR2 FQGNSA. Trimming removed 5 bases from V and 4 bases from J, with 11 bases in between. Full variable domain (remainder filled in from reference TRBV7-2 and TRBJ2-2): GAGVSQSPSNKVTEKGKDVELRCDPISGHTALYWYRQSLGQGLEFLIYFQGNSAPDKSGLPSDRFSAERTGGSVSTLTIQRTQQEDSAVYLCASSQGGGTGELFFGEGSRLTVL.

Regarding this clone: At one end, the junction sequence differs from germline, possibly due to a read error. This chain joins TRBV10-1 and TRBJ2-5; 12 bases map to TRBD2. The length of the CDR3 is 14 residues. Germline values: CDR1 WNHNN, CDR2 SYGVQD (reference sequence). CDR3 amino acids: CASSERASGGALNF. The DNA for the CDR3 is TGCGCCAGCAGTGAGCGGGCTAGCGGGGGGGCCCTGAACTTC.

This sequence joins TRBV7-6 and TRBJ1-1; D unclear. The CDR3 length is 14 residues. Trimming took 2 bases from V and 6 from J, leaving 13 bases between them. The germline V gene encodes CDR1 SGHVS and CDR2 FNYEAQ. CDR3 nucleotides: TGTGCCAGCAGCTTAAGGGAGGGAAGGTCTGAAGCTTTCTTT. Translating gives CASSLREGRSEAFF.

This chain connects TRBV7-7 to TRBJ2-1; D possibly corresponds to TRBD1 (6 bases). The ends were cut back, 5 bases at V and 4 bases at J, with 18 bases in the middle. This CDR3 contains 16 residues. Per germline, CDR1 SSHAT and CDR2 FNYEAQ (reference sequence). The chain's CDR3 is CASSPLQGRSYNEQFF. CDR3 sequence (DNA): TGTGCCAGCAGCCCGTTACAGGGCAGGTCTTACAATGAGCAGTTCTTC.

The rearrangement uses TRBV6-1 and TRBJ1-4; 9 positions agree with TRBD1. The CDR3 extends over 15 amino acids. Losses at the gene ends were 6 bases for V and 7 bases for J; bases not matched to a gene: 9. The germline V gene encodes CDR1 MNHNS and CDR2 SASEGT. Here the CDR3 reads CASRGTGFESEKLFF. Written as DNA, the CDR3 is TGTGCCAGCAGAGGGACAGGGTTTGAATCTGAAAAACTGTTTTTT.

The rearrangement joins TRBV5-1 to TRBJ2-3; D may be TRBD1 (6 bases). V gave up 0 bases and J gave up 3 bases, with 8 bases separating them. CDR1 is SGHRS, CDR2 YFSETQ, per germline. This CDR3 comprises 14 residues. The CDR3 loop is CASSLDRVTDTQYF. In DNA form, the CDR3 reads TGCGCCAGCAGCTTGGACAGGGTTACAGATACGCAGTATTTT.